This T cell receptor (beta chain) emerged from a study of T-cell memory formation after mild COVID-19. Study observations and caveats: CD4/CD8 balance held among clones contracting day 15 to 85, and later expanders leaned CD4+. Pre-infection memory showed some responding clones, and this suggested that cross-reactive memory joined.

A remark on this clonotype: Antigen unknown.

5'RACE, which relied on constant-segment primers, yielded TCR alpha and TCR beta cDNA libraries carrying sample barcodes and UMIs. TCRdb reanalysed the 5' RACE reads using MiXCR and keeps one entry per CDR3 protein. The repertoire holds around 65,000 distinct CDR3 sequences, with roughly 9.9% as singletons. Sequencing was done on a sample of PBMCs or a T cell subset sorted from them (not recorded which). The TCR comes from a man between 18 and 35 years old who had mild COVID-19 (a few samples of this study predate the infection). Cell type and time point are not known.

The CDR3 here is CASSPPVRTEAFF. DNA for the CDR3: TGTGCCAGCTCACCACCTGTTCGCACTGAAGCTTTCTTT. The gene calls are TRBV18 and TRBJ1-1; no reliable D call. Trimming removed 0 bases from V and 4 bases from J, with 6 bases in between. Germline CDR1 is KGHSH and CDR2 is LQKENI. The CDR3 is 13 amino acids.